The clone carrying this TCR beta chain was seen many times. The antigen remains unidentified. The sample belongs to a study of T cells in Graves' hyperthyroidism and ophthalmopathy. Study summary: The authors collected peripheral blood at initial diagnosis, before any treatment.

Findings and caveats of the study: Ophthalmopathy cases were set apart from stable hyperthyroidism by a 13 V-J model.

What was amplified from RNA transcripts were TCR beta CDR3 regions. The HTBI set primed first-round TCR CDR3 RT-PCR. One entry per CDR3 protein results from TCRdb running MiXCR on the multiplex PCR reads. The table lists 250,000 or so distinct CDR3 sequences, 16% of them singletons. The CDR3 sequence is 15 residues long. The V end was cut by 1 base, the J end by 7 bases, with 19 bases between. From germline, CDR1 is DFQATT and CDR2 SNEGSKA (reference sequence). Clinical symptoms, serum thyroxine and TRAb, thyroid ultrasound and orbital computed tomography were used for the diagnoses. Each 10 ml fresh peripheral blood draw supplied the PBMCs.

Sample: blood. This clonotype was sampled from a woman aged 18 to 35 with Graves' ophthalmopathy. The genes are TRBV20-1 and TRBJ2-5; D perhaps matches TRBD1 (5 bases). The CDR3 nucleotides read TGCAGTGCTAGAGTAGATTTGGGGCATAAGGGGACCCAGTACTTC. This gives the protein CSARVDLGHKGTQYF.